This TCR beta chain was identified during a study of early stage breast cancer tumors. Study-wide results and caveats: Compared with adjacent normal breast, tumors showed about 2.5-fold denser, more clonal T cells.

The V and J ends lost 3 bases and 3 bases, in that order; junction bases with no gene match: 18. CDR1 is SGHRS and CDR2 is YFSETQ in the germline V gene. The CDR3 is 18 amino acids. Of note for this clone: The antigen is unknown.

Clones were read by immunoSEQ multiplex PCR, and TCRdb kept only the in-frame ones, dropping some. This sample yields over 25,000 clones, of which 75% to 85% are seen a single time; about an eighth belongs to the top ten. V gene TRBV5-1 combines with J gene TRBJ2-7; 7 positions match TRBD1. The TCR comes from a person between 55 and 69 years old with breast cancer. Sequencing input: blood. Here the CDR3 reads CASSSAGGTRSRLYEQYF. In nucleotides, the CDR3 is TGCGCCAGCAGCTCCGCAGGGGGAACCCGATCGAGACTCTACGAGCAGTACTTC.